The clone carrying this T cell receptor (beta chain) was detected only a few times. Its antigen is not known. Investigators prepared the TCR beta libraries by applying iRepertoire HTBI primers and Arm-PCR of CDR3 regions. TCRdb reanalysed the multiplex PCR reads using MiXCR and keeps one entry per CDR3 protein. The top ten clones hold approximately 7.8% of a sample with about 470,000 distinct CDR3 sequences, around 21% of them seen once. Germline CDR1 is SEHNR and CDR2 is FQNEAQ (reference sequence). The CDR3 totals 12 residues. V was trimmed by 8 bases and J by 4 bases, leaving 9 bases between them. The data are from a study of regulatory T cells in long-lasting Graves disease. Whole-study context: Disease was considered persistent Graves' disease after over 5 years of antithyroid drugs (with positive TSH receptor antibodies).

The time point denotes: persistent/refractory GD, antithyroid drugs over 5 years with positive TRAb. PBMC-derived RNA was used for the TCR library. Study results and limitations: Relative to newly diagnosed Graves' patients, persistent ones had lower TCR diversity.

The receptor comes from a female donor with Graves disease. The input for sequencing was peripheral blood mononuclear cells (PBMCs), taken when the disease was refractory, from a patient treated with antithyroid drugs. This chain connects TRBV7-9 to TRBJ1-3; no reliable D call. The CDR3 reads CASGTEGNTIYF. CDR3 DNA: TGTGCCAGCGGCACGGAAGGAAACACCATATATTTT.